This T cell receptor beta chain comes out of a study of naive and memory T cell subsets. This clonotype was seen more than once but under ten times. Its antigen is currently unknown. With 5 bases clipped from V and 2 bases from J, the junction kept 7 bases outside the gene matches. The CDR3 extends over 16 amino acids. Germline CDR1 is SEHNR and CDR2 is FQNEAQ (reference sequence). The beta constant-region primer was an equimolar mix of two oligonucleotides covering TRBC1 and TRBC2. The ligated cDNA underwent four PCR rounds using SP2 and nested alpha and beta constant-region primers. TCRdb independently ran MiXCR on the UMI-ligation and nested PCR reads; one entry per CDR3 protein. This table has approximately 150,000 distinct CDR3 sequences, about 20% appearing once. Study-level findings and limits: Naive repertoires, especially CD8, held a few larger clonotypes, possibly memory cells re-expressing CD45RA. In naive cells, over 90% of TCR sequences were seen only once.

This receptor was taken from a human donor in good health. This rearrangement joins TRBV7-9 to TRBJ2-7, with 12 positions matching TRBD2. Sequenced: naive CD8+ T cells from blood. CDR3 sequence (DNA): TGTGCCAGCAGCCATGGACTAGCGGGACCCGCCTACGAGCAGTACTTC. This gives the protein CASSHGLAGPAYEQYF.